This TCR beta chain was documented in a study of cytomegalovirus exposure and HLA in healthy donors. PCR used 60 Vbeta primers and 13 Jbeta primers. Authors' processing steps: Unique TCR beta chains totaled some 80 million in a later count, with approximately 11 million of them shared. Sequenced by immunoSEQ multiplex PCR; TCRdb stores in-frame clones only, minus some. V, J and clone size reflect that table, while D and trimming were determined from the DNA. The table records 150,000 to 200,000 clones, over 70% of them present only once. The receptor was isolated from a man aged 30 to 39 in good health and CMV-seronegative. Input material: PBMCs.

The CDR3 DNA sequence: TGTGCCAGCTCACCTGAGGCGTGGCAAACCCCCTCCTACAATGAGCAGTTCTTC. Amino acid sequence: CASSPEAWQTPSYNEQFF. J is TRBJ2-1 and V is TRBV18; no definite D call. Looked up from germline, CDR1 is KGHSH and CDR2 is LQKENI. This CDR3 has 18 residues. The V end lost 3 bases, the J end lost 0 bases, and 18 bases lay between the germline ends.